Each of the 25 T cell receptor beta chains below was sequenced from the same sample in a study of T cell changes during pregnancy in multiple sclerosis. Produced via immunoSEQ multiplex PCR; TCRdb's table is partial and in-frame only. The table has tens of thousands of clones, 85% to 90% seen once. The starting material was peripheral blood, obtained after pregnancy. These receptors were collected from a female donor in good health, enrolled as a control in a pregnancy study.

The V and J genes are TRBV5-4 and TRBJ2-3, with TRBD2 matching over 8 bases. With 1 base clipped from V and 5 bases from J, the junction kept 6 bases outside the gene matches. The CDR3 totals 15 residues. Germline values: CDR1 SGHNT, CDR2 YYREEE (reference sequence). The CDR3 region is CASSLRREVLDTQYF. Here the CDR3 DNA reads TGTGCCAGCAGCTTGAGGCGGGAGGTATTAGATACGCAGTATTTT.

The chain employs TRBV19 and TRBJ1-1, with TRBD1 matching 11 bases. Germline V gene data show CDR1 as LNHDA and CDR2 as SQIVND (reference sequence). This CDR3 region has 15 residues. V trimming: 1 base; J trimming: 6 bases; junction bases outside the gene matches: 4. The CDR3 region is CASSIAAGQGAEAFF. The CDR3 DNA is TGTGCCAGTAGTATAGCTGCGGGACAGGGGGCTGAAGCTTTCTTT.

The rearrangement joins TRBV7-2 to TRBJ2-3, with TRBD2 identical over 9 bases. The trim removed 2 bases at V and 1 base at J, leaving 4 bases unmatched. This CDR3 has 16 amino acids. Germline assignment: CDR1 SGHTA and CDR2 FQGNSA. DNA of the CDR3: TGTGCCAGCAGCTTAATAGCGGGAGCACGCACAGATACGCAGTATTTT. This sequence encodes CASSLIAGARTDTQYF.

This rearrangement joins TRBV5-4 to TRBJ2-7; tentatively, D is TRBD2 (6 bases). Germline CDR1 and CDR2: SGHNT and YYREEE (reference sequence). V was trimmed by 4 bases and J by 3 bases, leaving 14 bases between them. This CDR3 spans 14 amino acids. CDR3 DNA sequence: TGTGCCAGCAGCACCCGGGACTCGAACTACGAGCAGTACTTC. This sequence encodes CASSTRDSNYEQYF.

The J gene is TRBJ2-4, the V gene TRBV28; possibly TRBD1 for D (5 bases). This CDR3 contains 16 residues. Germline values: CDR1 MDHEN, CDR2 SYDVKM. Trimming pared 1 base from V and 0 bases from J, leaving 10 bases between. CDR3 residues: CASSLSQGIAKNIQYF. The CDR3 nucleotides are TGTGCCAGCAGTTTATCTCAGGGAATAGCCAAAAACATTCAGTACTTC. The full variable domain, with the rest looked up from reference TRBV28 and TRBJ2-4, is DVKVTQSSRYLVKRTGEKVFLECVQDMDHENMFWYRQDPGLGLRLIYFSYDVKMKEKGDIPEGYSVSREKKERFSLILESASTNQTSMYLCASSLSQGIAKNIQYFGAGTRLSVL.

CDR3 sequence: CASSIIPDLNTEAFF. The DNA of the CDR3 is TGTGCCAGTAGTATCATCCCAGACTTGAACACTGAAGCTTTCTTT. V is TRBV19 and J is TRBJ1-1; D not certain. The V and J ends lost 3 bases and 0 bases respectively, with 11 bases between them. Germline V gene lookup returns CDR1 LNHDA and CDR2 SQIVND (reference sequence). This CDR3 comprises 15 residues.

The chain links TRBV7-9 to TRBJ2-7; 8 bases line up with TRBD1. The CDR3 contains 16 residues. Germline V lookup: CDR1 SEHNR, CDR2 FQNEAQ (reference sequence). J gave up 4 bases and V 4 bases, and 12 bases lay outside the gene matches. CDR3: CASSSPPGQALYEQYF. In DNA form, the CDR3 reads TGTGCCAGCAGCTCTCCACCGGGACAGGCCTTATACGAGCAGTACTTC.

The chain carries TRBV5-7 and TRBJ1-5; D is unresolved. TRBV5-7 is placed among ORFs of uncertain function. CDR3 size: 14 residues. Trimming removed 0 bases at V and 2 bases at J, with 6 bases between. The CDR3 coding sequence is TGTGCCAGCAGCTTGGGCCCGGGCAATCAGCCCCAGCATTTT. Translation: CASSLGPGNQPQHF.

This chain uses TRBV7-7 with TRBJ1-1; D ambiguous. From germline, CDR1 is SSHAT and CDR2 FNYEAQ (reference sequence). This CDR3 has 13 residues. V lost 5 bases and J lost 1, with 8 bases in between. The CDR3 sequence: CASSQRTNTEAFF. The DNA for the CDR3 is TGTGCCAGCAGCCAGCGGACGAACACTGAAGCTTTCTTT.

This chain connects TRBV19 to TRBJ1-2; D is undetermined. The V gene's germline CDR1 is LNHDA and CDR2 SQIVND (reference sequence). This CDR3 has 13 amino acids. V gave up 3 bases and J gave up 4 bases, with 9 bases separating them. The CDR3 DNA sequence: TGTGCCAGTAGTATGAGGGAGGCCTATGGCTACACCTTC. Translated, it gives CASSMREAYGYTF.

The chain couples TRBV13 to TRBJ2-6, with 10 nucleotides matching TRBD2. Unmatched junction bases numbered 7, after V lost 5 bases and J lost 0 bases. CDR1 is PRHDT and CDR2 is FYEKMQ in the germline V gene (reference sequence). This CDR3 contains 18 residues. The DNA for the CDR3 is TGTGCCAGCAGCCCTCCGGGACTAGCGCGCTCTGGGGCCAACGTCCTGACTTTC. Residues: CASSPPGLARSGANVLTF.

The V gene is TRBV10-3, the J gene TRBJ1-4; possible D gene TRBD1, 6 bases. This CDR3 is built from 12 residues. Germline CDR1 and CDR2: ENHRY and SYGVKD. V lost 10 bases to trimming and J lost 7 bases, with 13 bases between them. The CDR3 loop reads CATGGRGEKLFF. In nucleotides, the CDR3 is TGTGCCACCGGGGGGCGGGGTGAAAAACTGTTTTTT.

V is TRBV19 and J is TRBJ2-7; possibly TRBD2 for D (6 bases). The germline V gene encodes CDR1 LNHDA and CDR2 SQIVND (reference sequence). V lost 1 base and J lost 0, with 10 bases in between. This CDR3 is 15 amino acids long. The CDR3 here is CASSIAGDLSYEQYF. The DNA for the CDR3 is TGTGCCAGTAGTATAGCGGGGGACCTCTCCTACGAGCAGTACTTC.

The chain joins TRBV27 to TRBJ1-1; TRBD1 agrees at 7 bases. This CDR3 has 13 residues. CDR1 is MNHEY and CDR2 is SMNVEV in the germline V gene (reference sequence). V shed 7 bases, J shed 1 base, and the junction held 3 bases outside the gene matches. CDR3 nucleotides: TGTGCCAGCACCCGGGACAGGAACACTGAAGCTTTCTTT. This codes for CASTRDRNTEAFF.

The chain links TRBV7-5 to TRBJ2-7; TRBD1, the table's D call, lacks a check against the DNA. TRBV7-5 is reported as a pseudogene. The CDR3 length is 13 residues. The CDR3 coding sequence is TGTGCCAGAAGCCGGGACAGTACCTACGAGCAGTACTTC. Its translation: CARSRDSTYEQYF.

The V call is TRBV7-8, the J call TRBJ1-3; D is undetermined. The CDR3 contains 15 residues. Trimming shortened V by 1 base and J by 0 bases, and 7 bases separated the two germline ends. From germline, CDR1 is SGHVS and CDR2 FQNEAQ. The CDR3, as DNA: TGTGCCAGCAGCTTAGTAAGGAGCTCTGGAAACACCATATATTTT. Translation: CASSLVRSSGNTIYF.

V usage is TRBV5-1 and J usage is TRBJ1-2; 9 bases align to TRBD1. This CDR3 is 13 amino acids long. J lost 7 bases, V lost 3 bases, and 4 bases had no gene match. CDR1 is SGHRS and CDR2 is YFSETQ in the germline V gene. As DNA, the CDR3 is TGCGCCAGCAGCTCCGACAGGGGGTCTGGCTACACCTTC. It yields the protein CASSSDRGSGYTF. Based on the CDR3 plus reference TRBV5-1 and TRBJ1-2, the full variable domain is KAGVTQTPRYLIKTRGQQVTLSCSPISGHRSVSWYQQTPGQGLQFLFEYFSETQRNKGNFPGRFSGRQFSNSRSEMNVSTLELGDSALYLCASSSDRGSGYTFGSGTRLTVV.

This clone was detected a few times. This sequence joins TRBV4-2 and TRBJ2-3, with 8 bases that match TRBD2. V shed 3 bases and J 1 base; nucleotides not matched to a gene: 6. Per the germline V gene, CDR1 is LGHNA and CDR2 is YNFKEQ. The CDR3 consists of 16 residues. CDR3 in amino acids: CASSQTTSGRTDTQYF. DNA of the CDR3: TGTGCCAGCAGCCAGACTACTAGCGGTCGCACAGATACGCAGTATTTT.

The CDR3 region has the DNA TGTGCCAGCAGCTTACAGCTAGCGGGGGCCGGGGCCAACGTCCTGACTTTC. Translated: CASSLQLAGAGANVLTF. The genes are TRBV7-2 and TRBJ2-6; TRBD2 aligns across 10 bases. The trim removed 2 bases at V and 4 bases at J, leaving 5 bases unmatched. This CDR3 is 17 amino acids long. Germline CDR1 is SGHTA and CDR2 is FQGNSA.

CDR3 loop: CASSIDFRDRPYNEQFF. CDR3 bases: TGTGCCAGTAGTATAGATTTCCGGGATCGCCCCTACAATGAGCAGTTCTTC. J is TRBJ2-1 and V is TRBV19, with D tentatively TRBD2 (5 bases). CDR3 size: 17 residues. The germline V gene encodes CDR1 LNHDA and CDR2 SQIVND (reference sequence). The V end was cut by 0 bases, the J end by 2 bases, with 14 bases between. Variable domain in full (rest from reference TRBV19 and TRBJ2-1): DGGITQSPKYLFRKEGQNVTLSCEQNLNHDAMYWYRQDPGQGLRLIYYSQIVNDFQKGDIAEGYSVSREKKESFPLTVTSAQKNPTAFYLCASSIDFRDRPYNEQFFGPGTRLTVL.

The genes are TRBV5-8 and TRBJ2-5; 11 bases agree with TRBD2. CDR3 length: 16 residues. Germline CDR1 is SGHTS and CDR2 is YDEGEE. The ends lost 1 base at V and 4 bases at J; junction bases unmatched: 6. CDR3 DNA: TGTGCCAGCAGCTTGCTAGGGCTAGCGGGAGGAGAGACCCAGTACTTC. Translating gives CASSLLGLAGGETQYF.

This sequence joins TRBV9 and TRBJ1-1, with unresolved D. CDR3 length: 12 amino acids. From germline, CDR1 is SGDLS and CDR2 YYNGEE. V was pared by 3 bases and J by 5 bases, with 8 bases between. In DNA form, the CDR3 reads TGTGCCAGCAGCGACCGGAGGACTGAAGCTTTCTTT. It specifies CASSDRRTEAFF.

Here the CDR3 DNA reads TGTGCCAGTAGTGAGGGGGGGGCCACAGAGACCCAGTACTTC. The encoded protein is CASSEGGATETQYF. V gene TRBV19 combines with J gene TRBJ2-5; D is possibly TRBD2 (7 bases). The CDR3 spans 14 residues. Germline CDR1 LNHDA, CDR2 SQIVND (reference sequence). The V end lost 5 bases, the J end lost 4 bases, and 14 bases lay between the germline ends.

V is TRBV4-1 and J is TRBJ2-5; tentative D call: TRBD2 (6 bases). The V gene lost 3 bases and the J gene lost 1 base, with 12 bases spanning the gap. Germline assignment: CDR1 MGHRA and CDR2 YSYEKL. The CDR3 runs 15 residues. CDR3 in amino acids: CASSQRGLAQETQYF. CDR3 nucleotide sequence: TGCGCCAGCAGCCAGAGGGGACTGGCCCAAGAGACCCAGTACTTC.

V is TRBV18 and J is TRBJ1-4; a weak D match, TRBD1 (5 bases). The germline V gene encodes CDR1 KGHSH and CDR2 LQKENI. CDR3 size: 15 residues. Trimming took 3 bases from V and 3 from J, leaving 11 bases between them. CDR3 bases: TGTGCCAGCTCACCCCGCGCAGGGTCTAATGAAAAACTGTTTTTT. Amino acid sequence: CASSPRAGSNEKLFF.